These 11 T cell receptor beta chains were all obtained from the same sample, sequenced in a study of beta chain features in type 1 diabetes. Study conclusions and caveats: For Type 1 diabetes patients, all four CD4+ subsets carried TCRB CDR3s that were moderately but significantly shorter.

No antigen has been assigned to these receptors. Every bit of the isolated RNA underwent reverse transcription, so sequencing read expressed TCRB transcripts. The assay was immunoSEQ multiplex PCR, and TCRdb's table has in-frame clones only and misses some. The sample has 160,000 or so clones, around 9% seen once. Sequenced: central memory CD4+ T cells from blood. The receptors originated from a woman aged 30 to 39 with type 1 diabetes.

This clone was picked up a small number of times. The V and J genes are TRBV30 and TRBJ1-5; no firm D call. This CDR3 has 13 residues. The V and J ends lost 0 bases and 5 bases respectively, with 8 bases between them. CDR1 is GTSNPN and CDR2 is SVGIG in the germline V gene (reference sequence). The CDR3 protein is CAWSVRTDQPQHF. CDR3 nucleotides: TGTGCCTGGAGTGTACGAACAGATCAGCCCCAGCATTTT. Looking up the rest from reference TRBV30 and TRBJ1-5 gives the full variable domain: SQTIHQWPATLVQPVGSPLSLECTVEGTSNPNLYWYRQAAGRGLQLLFYSVGIGQISSEVPQNLSASRPQDRQFILSSKKLLLSDSGFYLCAWSVRTDQPQHFGDGTRLSIL.

The chain links TRBV7-8 to TRBJ1-1; 11 bases align to TRBD1. CDR3 length equals 19 residues. The junction had 11 bases not matched to a gene; V was cut back by 2 bases and J by 0 bases. Germline V gene data show CDR1 as SGHVS and CDR2 as FQNEAQ. The CDR3 DNA is TGTGCCAGCAGCTTACCCCGGGACAGGGGGATTAAAATGAACACTGAAGCTTTCTTT. It specifies CASSLPRDRGIKMNTEAFF.

In DNA form, the CDR3 reads TGTGCCTGGACCCCCCTTTCTAGCGAGCCGCGGAATGAGCAGTTCTTC. As protein: CAWTPLSSEPRNEQFF. The rearrangement links TRBV30 to TRBJ2-1; weak D call: TRBD2 (6 bases). The CDR3 consists of 16 residues. Per germline, CDR1 GTSNPN and CDR2 SVGIG (reference sequence). Trimming took off 4 bases at V and 7 bases at J, with 23 bases between the two ends.

V usage is TRBV5-1 and J usage is TRBJ2-7, with D uncertain. This CDR3 has 16 amino acids. V shed 0 bases and J shed 0 bases, with 13 bases lying between them. Looked up from germline, CDR1 is SGHRS and CDR2 is YFSETQ. The CDR3 coding sequence is TGCGCCAGCAGCTTGGTGGTTGCCGCTAGCTCCTACGAGCAGTACTTC. Translation: CASSLVVAASSYEQYF.

This clone has just a few counts. The chain has TRBV19 and TRBJ2-7, with 9 bases that match TRBD2. V gave up 7 bases and J gave up 5 bases; unmatched junction bases: 9. Per germline, CDR1 LNHDA and CDR2 SQIVND (reference sequence). This CDR3 contains 14 residues. This CDR3 is CASNGGRANDEQYF. The DNA of the CDR3 is TGTGCCAGTAACGGCGGGAGGGCCAACGACGAGCAGTACTTC.

The CDR3 coding sequence is TGTGCCTGGAGTGTGTCCCAGTTCCAACGCTACGAGCAGTACTTC. It is translated as CAWSVSQFQRYEQYF. The chain is built from TRBV30 and TRBJ2-7, with D unclear. V dropped 0 bases and J dropped 3 bases, with 15 bases sitting between them. The CDR3 spans 15 residues. The germline V gene encodes CDR1 GTSNPN and CDR2 SVGIG (reference sequence).

CDR3 loop: CASSPSAGGYNEQFF. For the CDR3, the DNA is TGTGCCAGCAGCCCTAGCGCAGGGGGGTACAATGAGCAGTTCTTC. The chain joins TRBV7-6 to TRBJ2-1, with D possibly TRBD1 on 7 matching bases. The germline CDR1 and CDR2 sequences are SGHVS and FNYEAQ. This CDR3 region has 15 residues. Trimming removed 5 bases at V and 4 bases at J, with 15 bases between.

This clone turned up a few times. The chain couples TRBV5-1 to TRBJ1-1; a possible D gene is TRBD1 (5 bases). Germline loops: CDR1 SGHRS, CDR2 YFSETQ. The CDR3 has 15 residues. Trimming cost V 5 bases and J 1 base, with 15 bases left between them. The DNA of the CDR3 is TGCGCCAGCAGACCAATTATAACAGGGAACACTGAAGCTTTCTTT. This codes for CASRPIITGNTEAFF.

This rearrangement joins TRBV6-6 to TRBJ2-1; maybe TRBD2 (6 bases). The V gene lost 8 bases and the J gene lost 7 bases, with 15 bases spanning the gap. Looked up from germline, CDR1 is MNHNY and CDR2 is SVGAGI (reference sequence). The CDR3 runs to 13 residues. The CDR3, as DNA: TGTGCCAGCTGTGGGGAGGCGGGAAATGAGCAGTTCTTC. It specifies CASCGEAGNEQFF.

V is TRBV6-1 and J is TRBJ1-2; D is possibly TRBD1 (5 bases). Germline values: CDR1 MNHNS, CDR2 SASEGT. This CDR3 region has 14 residues. V was trimmed by 1 base and J by 7 bases, leaving 13 bases between them. CDR3 sequence reads: CASSEGGSFSGYTF. The CDR3 bases are TGTGCCAGCAGTGAAGGGGGCAGCTTCAGTGGCTACACCTTC.

The chain is built from TRBV28 and TRBJ2-7; D gene unclear. The germline V and J ends were trimmed by 4 bases and 2 bases, with 15 bases remaining between them. From germline, CDR1 is MDHEN and CDR2 SYDVKM. The CDR3 runs 15 residues. Here the CDR3 DNA reads TGTGCCAGCAGTTCAGCAGACTCCGTACCCTACGAGCAGTACTTC. Encoded protein: CASSSADSVPYEQYF.